Sequencing of this T cell receptor beta chain was carried out in a study of blood T cell repertoires in COVID-19. Background on the study: Samples representing acute and convalescent COVID-19 were sourced from the United States, Italy and Spain.

Germline V CDR1 and CDR2: SQVTM, ANQGSEA. V shed 6 bases and J 0 bases; nucleotides not matched to a gene: 7. This CDR3 has 15 residues. Adults between roughly 18 and 90 years of age took part from under 25 US areas. Original processing methods: Amplification of reference gene primers provided the estimated nucleated cell counts. Method: immunoSEQ multiplex PCR; TCRdb's copy keeps in-frame clones and lacks some. Clonal size and the V and J genes are those of that table, whereas D and trimming came from the DNA. Here the sample spans hundreds of thousands of clones, around 89% being singletons. The chain is built from TRBV29-1 and TRBJ2-1; 8 bases are shared with TRBD2. This clonotype was sampled from a young man who had recovered from COVID-19. The sample taken for sequencing was PBMCs or T cells enriched from blood (not recorded which). CDR3 residues: CSVATSGHSYNEQFF. CDR3 in DNA: TGCAGCGTCGCTACTAGCGGCCACTCCTACAATGAGCAGTTCTTC.